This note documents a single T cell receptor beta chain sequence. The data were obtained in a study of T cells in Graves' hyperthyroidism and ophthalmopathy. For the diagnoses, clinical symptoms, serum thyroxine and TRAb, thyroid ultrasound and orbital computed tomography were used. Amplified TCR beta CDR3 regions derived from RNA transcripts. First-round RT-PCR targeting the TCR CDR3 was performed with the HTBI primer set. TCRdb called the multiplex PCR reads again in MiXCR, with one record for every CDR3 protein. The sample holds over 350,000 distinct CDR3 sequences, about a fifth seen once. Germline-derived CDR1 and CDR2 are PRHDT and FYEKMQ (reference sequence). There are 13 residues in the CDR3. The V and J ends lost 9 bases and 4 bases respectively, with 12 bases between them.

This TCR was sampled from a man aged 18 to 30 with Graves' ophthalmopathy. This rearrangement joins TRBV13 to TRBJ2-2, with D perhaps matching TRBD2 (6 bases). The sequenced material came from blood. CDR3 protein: CASVAGRTGELFF. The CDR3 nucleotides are TGTGCCAGTGTCGCGGGACGCACCGGGGAGCTGTTTTTT. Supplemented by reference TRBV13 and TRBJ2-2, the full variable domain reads AAGVIQSPRHLIKEKRETATLKCYPIPRHDTVYWYQQGPGQDPQFLISFYEKMQSDKGSIPDRFSAQQFSDYHSELNMSSLELGDSALYFCASVAGRTGELFFGEGSRLTVL.